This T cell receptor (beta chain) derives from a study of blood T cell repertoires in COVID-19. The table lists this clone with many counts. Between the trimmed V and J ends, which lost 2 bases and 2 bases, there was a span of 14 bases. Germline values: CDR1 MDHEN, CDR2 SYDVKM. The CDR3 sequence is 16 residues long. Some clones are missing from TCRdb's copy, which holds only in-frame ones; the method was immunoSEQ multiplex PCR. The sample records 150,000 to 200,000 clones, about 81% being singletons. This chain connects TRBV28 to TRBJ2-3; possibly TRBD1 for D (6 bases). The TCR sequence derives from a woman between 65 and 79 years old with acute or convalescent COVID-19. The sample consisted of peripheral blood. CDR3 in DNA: TGTGCCAGCAGTTTACTCAGGGGCCCGCCCACAGATACGCAGTATTTT. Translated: CASSLLRGPPTDTQYF.